This TCR beta chain originates from a study of cytomegalovirus exposure and HLA in healthy donors. The V gene end was trimmed by 7 bases and the J gene end by 3 bases; junction bases not matched to a gene: 9. CDR3 length: 15 amino acids. Germline values: CDR1 MNHNS, CDR2 SASEGT. Primers included in the PCR were 60 Vbeta and 13 Jbeta primers. Only in-frame clones appear in the TCRdb table, and some are missing; sequencing was by immunoSEQ multiplex PCR. The table has some 150,000 clones, more than 75% seen once. To note about this clone: Its cognate antigen is unknown.

Study-wide results and limits: CMV serostatus alone was available as immune exposure information. Both high specificity and high sensitivity reportedly marked the classifier's diagnosis of cytomegalovirus status. Earlier analysis yielded a pattern in which most TCR beta V segments were productive about 90% or about 30% of the time.

The origin of this receptor is a man aged 25 to 40 in good health and CMV-seropositive. Sample: PBMCs. The chain is built from TRBV6-1 and TRBJ2-5; TRBD1 aligns across 9 bases. CDR3 sequence: CASTPGQGMEETQYF. For the CDR3, the DNA is TGTGCCAGCACTCCGGGACAGGGAATGGAAGAGACCCAGTACTTC.